A selection of T cell receptor beta chains follows, all from one sample in a study of T cell repertoires in cytomegalovirus infection. Antigens of these TCRs are unknown. From the reads, TCRdb called clonotypes with MiXCR, one entry per CDR3 protein. Seen here are 800,000 to 950,000 distinct CDR3 sequences, approximately 30% observed once, and the top ten hold 9.5% to 15%. Sequenced here: cultured CD8+ T cells from PBMCs, sampled from culture after CMV antigen stimulation. These receptors came from a human donor in good health (CMV status not recorded). Some clones in this sample may be carry-over from other donors' samples. Each CDR3 is given with its conserved first and last residue. Each record gives: V gene, clone size, CDR3 protein. Only part of the rows carry a size: once, few, many, or a class if the clone is expanded.

v_call: TRBV7-9; clone_size: many; cdr3_aa: CASSLTSRNTDTQYF
v_call: TRBV13; clone_size: NA; cdr3_aa: CASTPPGLADNEQFF
v_call: TRBV4-2; clone_size: many; cdr3_aa: CASSRGLAGGYTDTQYF
v_call: TRBV9; clone_size: few; cdr3_aa: CASSGSGTVNEKLFF
v_call: TRBV7-8; clone_size: many; cdr3_aa: CASSLAHASGGAQYF
v_call: TRBV27; clone_size: few; cdr3_aa: CASSTGSNSNEQFF
v_call: TRBV6-5; clone_size: NA; cdr3_aa: CASAPGQGPLDEQYF
v_call: TRBV6-5; clone_size: NA; cdr3_aa: CASTLGGGNYGYTF
v_call: TRBV7-8; clone_size: many; cdr3_aa: CASSLGGTAYYNEQFF
v_call: TRBV7-3; clone_size: few; cdr3_aa: CASSLILGEKLFF
v_call: TRBV5-1; clone_size: few; cdr3_aa: CASSPEAGGDEAFF
v_call: TRBV10-3; clone_size: few; cdr3_aa: CAILGNYGYTF
v_call: TRBV7-9; clone_size: NA; cdr3_aa: CASSFATDRTDSPLHF
v_call: TRBV6-1; clone_size: NA; cdr3_aa: CASSEWQLLTDTQYF
v_call: TRBV10-3; clone_size: NA; cdr3_aa: CAIRGDRTNYGYTF
v_call: TRBV5-4; clone_size: few; cdr3_aa: CASSWGGAKNIQYF
v_call: TRBV5-4; clone_size: NA; cdr3_aa: CAAGPGPNTIYF
v_call: TRBV12-5; clone_size: NA; cdr3_aa: CASGLVGQENTEAFF
v_call: TRBV7-2; clone_size: many; cdr3_aa: CASSFETGFGETQYF
v_call: TRBV6-5; clone_size: NA; cdr3_aa: CASSYSRGVRTEAFF
v_call: TRBV12-3/TRBV12-4; clone_size: many; cdr3_aa: CASSLMGTSDNEQFF
v_call: TRBV27; clone_size: few; cdr3_aa: CASSSSSVAPTSTDTQYF
v_call: TRBV2; clone_size: NA; cdr3_aa: CASSGGLAGTTDTQYF
v_call: TRBV20-1; clone_size: NA; cdr3_aa: CSARGDRYNQPQHF
v_call: TRBV27; clone_size: NA; cdr3_aa: CASSPSGTGNEQFF
v_call: TRBV6-5; clone_size: NA; cdr3_aa: CASSYSLQGASTEAFF